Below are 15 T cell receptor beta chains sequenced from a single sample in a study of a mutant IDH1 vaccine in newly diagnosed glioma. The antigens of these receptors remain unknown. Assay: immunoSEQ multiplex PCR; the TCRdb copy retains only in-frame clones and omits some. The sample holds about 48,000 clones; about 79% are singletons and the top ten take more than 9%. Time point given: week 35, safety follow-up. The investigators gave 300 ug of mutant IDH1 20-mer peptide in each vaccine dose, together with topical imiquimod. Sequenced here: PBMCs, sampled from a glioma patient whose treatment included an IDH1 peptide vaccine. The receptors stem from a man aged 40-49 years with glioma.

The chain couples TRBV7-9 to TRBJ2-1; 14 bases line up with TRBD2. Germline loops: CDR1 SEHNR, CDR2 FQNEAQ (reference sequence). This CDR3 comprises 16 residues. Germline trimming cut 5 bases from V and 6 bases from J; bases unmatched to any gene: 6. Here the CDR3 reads CASSPPGLAGANEQFF. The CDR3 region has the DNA TGTGCCAGCAGCCCGCCGGGACTAGCGGGAGCCAATGAGCAGTTCTTC.

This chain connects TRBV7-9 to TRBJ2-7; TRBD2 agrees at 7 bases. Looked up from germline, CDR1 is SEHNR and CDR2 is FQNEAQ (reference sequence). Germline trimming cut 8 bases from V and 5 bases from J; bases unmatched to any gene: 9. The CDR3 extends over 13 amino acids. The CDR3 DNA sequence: TGTGCCAGCCGGGTGGCGGGAGCCAACGAGCAGTACTTC. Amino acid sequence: CASRVAGANEQYF.

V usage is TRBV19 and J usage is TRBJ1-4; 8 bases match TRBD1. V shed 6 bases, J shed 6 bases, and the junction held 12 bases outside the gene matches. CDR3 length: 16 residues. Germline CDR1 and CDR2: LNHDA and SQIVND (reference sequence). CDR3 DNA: TGTGCCAGTAGCAACTCTAGACAGGGGTGGGATGAAAAACTGTTTTTT. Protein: CASSNSRQGWDEKLFF.

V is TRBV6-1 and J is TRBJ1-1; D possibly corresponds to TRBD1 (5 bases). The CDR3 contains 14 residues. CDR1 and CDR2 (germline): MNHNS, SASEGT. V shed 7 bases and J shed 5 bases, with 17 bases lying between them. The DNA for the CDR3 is TGTGCCAGCAATCCGGGACTAAAGGGTACTGAAGCTTTCTTT. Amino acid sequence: CASNPGLKGTEAFF.

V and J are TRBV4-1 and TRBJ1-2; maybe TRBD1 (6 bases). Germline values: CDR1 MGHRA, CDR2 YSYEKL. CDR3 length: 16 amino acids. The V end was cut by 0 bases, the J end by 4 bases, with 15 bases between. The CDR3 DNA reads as TGCGCCAGCAGCCAAGATCCGGGGGGCGCGGGCTATGGCTACACCTTC. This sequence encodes CASSQDPGGAGYGYTF.

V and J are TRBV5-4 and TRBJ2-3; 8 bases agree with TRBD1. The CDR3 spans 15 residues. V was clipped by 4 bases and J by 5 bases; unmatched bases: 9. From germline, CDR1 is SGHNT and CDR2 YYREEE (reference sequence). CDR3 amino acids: CASSQGQGAVDTQYF. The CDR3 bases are TGTGCCAGCAGCCAAGGCCAGGGGGCTGTAGATACGCAGTATTTT.

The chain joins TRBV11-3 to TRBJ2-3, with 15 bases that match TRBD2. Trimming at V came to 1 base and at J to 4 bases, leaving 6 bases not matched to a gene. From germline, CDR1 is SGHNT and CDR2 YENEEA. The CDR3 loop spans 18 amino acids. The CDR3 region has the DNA TGTGCCAGCAGCTTAGGGACTAGCGGGAGGGGAAGATCAGATACGCAGTATTTT. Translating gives CASSLGTSGRGRSDTQYF.

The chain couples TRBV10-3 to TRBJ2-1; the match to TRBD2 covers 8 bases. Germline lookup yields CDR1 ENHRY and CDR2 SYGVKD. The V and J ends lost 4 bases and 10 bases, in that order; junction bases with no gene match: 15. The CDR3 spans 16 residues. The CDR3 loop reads CAISGAGEAGAGEQFF. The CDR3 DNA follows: TGTGCCATCAGTGGGGCCGGCGAAGCGGGGGCGGGGGAGCAGTTCTTC.

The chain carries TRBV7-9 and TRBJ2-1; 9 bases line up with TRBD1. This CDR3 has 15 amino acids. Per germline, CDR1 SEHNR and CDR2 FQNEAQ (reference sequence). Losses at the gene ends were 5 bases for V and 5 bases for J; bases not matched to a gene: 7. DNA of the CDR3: TGTGCCAGCAGCAATTCCGGACAGGGGAACAATGAGCAGTTCTTC. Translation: CASSNSGQGNNEQFF.

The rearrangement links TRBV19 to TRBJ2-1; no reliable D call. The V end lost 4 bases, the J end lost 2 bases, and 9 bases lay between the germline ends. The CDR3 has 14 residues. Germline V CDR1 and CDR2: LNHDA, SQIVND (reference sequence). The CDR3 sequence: CASSTGSPYNEQFF. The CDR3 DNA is TGTGCCAGTAGTACGGGTTCCCCCTACAATGAGCAGTTCTTC.

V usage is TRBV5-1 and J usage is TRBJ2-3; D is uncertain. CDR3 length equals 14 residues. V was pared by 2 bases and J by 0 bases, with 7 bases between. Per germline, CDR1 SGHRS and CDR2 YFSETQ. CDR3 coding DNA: TGCGCCAGCAGCTTACAGCCCAGCACAGATACGCAGTATTTT. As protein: CASSLQPSTDTQYF.

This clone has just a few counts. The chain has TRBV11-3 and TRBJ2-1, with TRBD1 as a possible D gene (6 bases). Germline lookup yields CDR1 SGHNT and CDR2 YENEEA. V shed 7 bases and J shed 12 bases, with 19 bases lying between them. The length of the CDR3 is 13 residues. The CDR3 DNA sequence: TGTGCCAGCACCGGGCCCTACAGGGATGGGCAGTTCTTC. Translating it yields CASTGPYRDGQFF. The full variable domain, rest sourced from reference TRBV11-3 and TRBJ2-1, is EAGVVQSPRYKIIEKKQPVAFWCNPISGHNTLYWYLQNLGQGPELLIRYENEEAVDDSQLPKDRFSAERLKGVDSTLKIQPAELGDSAVYLCASTGPYRDGQFFGPGTRLTVL.

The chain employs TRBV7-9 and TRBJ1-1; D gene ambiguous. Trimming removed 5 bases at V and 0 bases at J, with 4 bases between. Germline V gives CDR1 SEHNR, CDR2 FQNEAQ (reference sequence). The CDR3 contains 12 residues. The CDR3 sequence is CASSQMNTEAFF. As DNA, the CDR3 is TGTGCCAGCAGCCAGATGAACACTGAAGCTTTCTTT.

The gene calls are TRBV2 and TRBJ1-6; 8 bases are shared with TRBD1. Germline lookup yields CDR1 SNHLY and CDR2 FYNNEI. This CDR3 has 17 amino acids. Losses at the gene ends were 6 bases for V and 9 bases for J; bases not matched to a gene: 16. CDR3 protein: CASSPTGQGALGSPLHF. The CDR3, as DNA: TGTGCCAGCAGCCCCACTGGGCAGGGGGCATTAGGTTCACCCCTCCACTTT.

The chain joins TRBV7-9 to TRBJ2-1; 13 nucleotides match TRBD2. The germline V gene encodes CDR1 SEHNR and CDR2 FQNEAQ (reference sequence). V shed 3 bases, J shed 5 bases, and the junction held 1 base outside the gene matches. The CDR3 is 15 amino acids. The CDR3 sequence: CASSLGLAGNNEQFF. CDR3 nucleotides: TGTGCCAGCAGCTTGGGACTAGCGGGGAACAATGAGCAGTTCTTC.